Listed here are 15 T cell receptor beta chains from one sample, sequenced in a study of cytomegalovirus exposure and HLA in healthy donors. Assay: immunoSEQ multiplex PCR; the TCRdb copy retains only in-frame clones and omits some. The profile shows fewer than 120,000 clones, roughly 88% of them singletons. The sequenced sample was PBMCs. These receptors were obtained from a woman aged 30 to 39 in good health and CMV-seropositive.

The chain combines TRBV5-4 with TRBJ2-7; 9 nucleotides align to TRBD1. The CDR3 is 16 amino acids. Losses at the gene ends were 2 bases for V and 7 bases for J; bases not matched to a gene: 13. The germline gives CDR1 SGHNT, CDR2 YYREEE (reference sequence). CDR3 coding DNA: TGTGCCAGCAGCTTTTTTTACAGGGGGCTCGCGGGGGAGCAGTACTTC. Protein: CASSFFYRGLAGEQYF.

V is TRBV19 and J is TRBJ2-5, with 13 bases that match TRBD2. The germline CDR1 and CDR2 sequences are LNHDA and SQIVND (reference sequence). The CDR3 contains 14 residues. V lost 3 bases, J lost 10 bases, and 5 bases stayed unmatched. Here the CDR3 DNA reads TGTGCCAGTAGTATTATAGGACTAGCGGGAGACCAGTACTTC. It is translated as CASSIIGLAGDQYF.

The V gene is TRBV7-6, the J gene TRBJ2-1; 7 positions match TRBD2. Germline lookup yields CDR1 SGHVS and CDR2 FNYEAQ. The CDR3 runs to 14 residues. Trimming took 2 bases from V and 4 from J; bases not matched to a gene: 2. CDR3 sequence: CASSLSGNYNEQFF. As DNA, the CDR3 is TGTGCCAGCAGCTTAAGCGGGAATTACAATGAGCAGTTCTTC. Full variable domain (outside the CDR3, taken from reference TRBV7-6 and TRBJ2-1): GAGVSQSPRYKVTKRGQDVALRCDPISGHVSLYWYRQALGQGPEFLTYFNYEAQQDKSGLPNDRFSAERPEGSISTLTIQRTEQRDSAMYRCASSLSGNYNEQFFGPGTRLTVL.

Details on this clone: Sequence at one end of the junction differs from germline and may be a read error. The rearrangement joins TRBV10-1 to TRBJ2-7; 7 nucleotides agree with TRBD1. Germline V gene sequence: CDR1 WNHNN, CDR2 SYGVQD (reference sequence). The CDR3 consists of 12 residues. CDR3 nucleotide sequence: TGCGCCAGCAGGACAGGGTTCTACGAGCAGTGCTTC. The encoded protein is CASRTGFYEQCF.

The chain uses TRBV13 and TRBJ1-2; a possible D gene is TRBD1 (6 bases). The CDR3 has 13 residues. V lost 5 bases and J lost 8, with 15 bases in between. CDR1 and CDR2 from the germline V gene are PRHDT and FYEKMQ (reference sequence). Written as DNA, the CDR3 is TGTGCCAGCAGCCCAGGGGAGCTGGGGGGCTACACCTTC. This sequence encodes CASSPGELGGYTF.

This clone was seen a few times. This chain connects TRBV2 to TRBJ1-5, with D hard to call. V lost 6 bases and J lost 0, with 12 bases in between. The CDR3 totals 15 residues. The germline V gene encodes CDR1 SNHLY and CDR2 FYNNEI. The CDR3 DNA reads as TGTGCCAGCAGCCACGGACTGGATAGCAATCAGCCCCAGCATTTT. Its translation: CASSHGLDSNQPQHF.

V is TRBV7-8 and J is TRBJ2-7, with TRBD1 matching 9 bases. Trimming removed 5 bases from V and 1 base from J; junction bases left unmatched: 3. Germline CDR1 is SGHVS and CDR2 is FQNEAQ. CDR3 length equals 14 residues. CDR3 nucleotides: TGTGCCAGCAGCGGACAGGGGCGATCCTACGAGCAGTACTTC. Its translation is CASSGQGRSYEQYF.

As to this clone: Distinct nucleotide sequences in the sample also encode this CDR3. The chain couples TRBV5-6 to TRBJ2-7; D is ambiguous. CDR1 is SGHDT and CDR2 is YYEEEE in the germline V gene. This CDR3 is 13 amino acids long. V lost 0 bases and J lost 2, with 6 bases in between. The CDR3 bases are TGTGCCAGCAGCTTGGGTAGTACCTACGAGCAGTACTTC. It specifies CASSLGSTYEQYF.

CDR3: CASSLQTSGRQLYF. CDR3 in DNA: TGTGCCAGCAGCTTACAGACTAGCGGGAGGCAGCTGTACTTC. The V call is TRBV7-6, the J call TRBJ2-7; 13 bases map to TRBD2. J lost 12 bases, V lost 2 bases, and 7 bases had no gene match. Germline CDR1 reads SGHVS; CDR2 reads FNYEAQ. The CDR3 totals 14 residues.

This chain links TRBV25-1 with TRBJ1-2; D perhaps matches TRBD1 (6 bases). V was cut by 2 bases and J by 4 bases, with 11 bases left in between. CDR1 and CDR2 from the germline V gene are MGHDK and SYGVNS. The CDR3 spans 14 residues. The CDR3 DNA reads TGTGCCAGCAGTGAAACGGGACAAAGCTATGGCTACACCTTC. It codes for CASSETGQSYGYTF.

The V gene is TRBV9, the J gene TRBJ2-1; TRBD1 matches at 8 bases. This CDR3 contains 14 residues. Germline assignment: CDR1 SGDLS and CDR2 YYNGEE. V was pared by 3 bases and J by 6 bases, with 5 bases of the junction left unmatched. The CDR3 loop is CASSGGQEVNEQFF. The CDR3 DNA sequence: TGTGCCAGCAGCGGGGGACAGGAGGTCAATGAGCAGTTCTTC.

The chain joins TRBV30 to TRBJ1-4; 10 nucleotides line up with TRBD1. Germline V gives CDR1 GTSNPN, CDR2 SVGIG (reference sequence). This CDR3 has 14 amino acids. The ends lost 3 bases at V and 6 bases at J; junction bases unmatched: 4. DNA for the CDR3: TGTGCCTGGAGCCCCGGGACAGGGGATGAAAAACTGTTTTTT. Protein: CAWSPGTGDEKLFF. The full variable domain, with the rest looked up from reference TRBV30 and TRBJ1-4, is SQTIHQWPATLVQPVGSPLSLECTVEGTSNPNLYWYRQAAGRGLQLLFYSVGIGQISSEVPQNLSASRPQDRQFILSSKKLLLSDSGFYLCAWSPGTGDEKLFFGSGTQLSVL.

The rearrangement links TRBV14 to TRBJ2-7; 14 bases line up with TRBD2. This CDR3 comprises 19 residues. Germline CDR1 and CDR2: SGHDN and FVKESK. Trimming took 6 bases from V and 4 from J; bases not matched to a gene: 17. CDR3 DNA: TGTGCCAGCAGACACAAGACTAGCGGGAGGGCCGATTTTTTGTACGAGCAGTACTTC. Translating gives CASRHKTSGRADFLYEQYF.

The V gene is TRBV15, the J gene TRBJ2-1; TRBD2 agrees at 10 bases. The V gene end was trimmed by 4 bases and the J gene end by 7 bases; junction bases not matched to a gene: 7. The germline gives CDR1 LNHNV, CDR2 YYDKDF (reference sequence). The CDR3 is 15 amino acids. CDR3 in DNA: TGTGCCACCAGCATAGCTAGCGGGAGAAGGAATGAGCAGTTCTTC. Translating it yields CATSIASGRRNEQFF.

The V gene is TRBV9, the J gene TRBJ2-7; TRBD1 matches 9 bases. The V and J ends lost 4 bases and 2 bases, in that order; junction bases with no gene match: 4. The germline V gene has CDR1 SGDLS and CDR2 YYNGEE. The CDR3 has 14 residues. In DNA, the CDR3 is TGTGCCAGCAGCCCGGGACAGGGCGCCTACGAGCAGTACTTC. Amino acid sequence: CASSPGQGAYEQYF. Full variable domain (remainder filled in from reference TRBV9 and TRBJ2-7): DSGVTQTPKHLITATGQRVTLRCSPRSGDLSVYWYQQSLDQGLQFLIQYYNGEERAKGNILERFSAQQFPDLHSELNLSSLELGDSALYFCASSPGQGAYEQYFGPGTRLTVT.